Each of the 15 T cell receptor beta chains below was sequenced from the same sample in a study of response to subunit inactivated influenza vaccine. TCRdb fed the RT-PCR reads into MiXCR, producing one record per CDR3 protein. The table lists 500,000 to 550,000 distinct CDR3 sequences, around 25% of them singletons. These sequences were also reported in another study, on T cells expressing NK-cell markers. That source notes: As the method of synthesis, 5'RACE template switching with UMIs yielded TCR beta cDNA.

The material sequenced was CD4+ T cells sorted from PBMCs, taken about 11 days after vaccination. These receptors all come from a man in his fifties who received an inactivated influenza vaccine.

The chain combines TRBV11-2 with TRBJ2-3; D remains ambiguous. This CDR3 has 14 amino acids. Trimming cost V 3 bases and J 2 bases, with 9 bases left between them. Per the germline V gene, CDR1 is SGHAT and CDR2 is FQNNGV. The CDR3 reads CASSFFGVTDTQYF. As DNA, the CDR3 is TGTGCCAGCAGCTTTTTTGGGGTCACAGATACGCAGTATTTT.

The table lists this clonotype with many counts. The J gene is TRBJ2-3, the V gene TRBV27; D gene uncertain. Germline assignment: CDR1 MNHEY and CDR2 SMNVEV (reference sequence). Trimming removed 5 bases at V and 14 bases at J, with 20 bases between. The length of the CDR3 is 13 residues. The CDR3 reads CASSLVDRDGLYF. Here the CDR3 DNA reads TGTGCCAGCAGTCTCGTGGATAGGGATGGTCTGTATTTT.

The V and J genes are TRBV21-1 and TRBJ2-2; the D segment call TRBD1 is taken from the table without a DNA check. TRBV21-1 is a documented pseudogene. The CDR3 covers 17 residues. DNA for the CDR3: TGTGCCAGCATTTGGGACAGGATAATTTCGAACACCGGGGAGCTGTTTTTT. Translated: CASIWDRIISNTGELFF.

This sequence joins TRBV6-1 and TRBJ2-3, with D perhaps matching TRBD1 or TRBD2 (6 bases each). CDR3 length: 15 amino acids. Germline V CDR1 and CDR2: MNHNS, SASEGT. V was shortened by 5 bases and J by 0 bases, with 12 bases between the two germline ends. The CDR3 here is CASSRGTYSTDTQYF. The CDR3 nucleotides are TGTGCCAGCAGTCGCGGGACATACAGCACAGATACGCAGTATTTT.

The chain combines TRBV12-3 or TRBV12-4 with TRBJ1-4; 8 bases match TRBD1. The CDR3 contains 15 residues. V shed 2 bases, J shed 5 bases, and the junction held 4 bases outside the gene matches. CDR3 region: CASSLNPGGNEKLFF. The CDR3 bases are TGTGCCAGCAGTTTAAATCCAGGGGGCAATGAAAAACTGTTTTTT.

This clonotype was observed a few times. The chain uses TRBV18 and TRBJ2-1, with TRBD2 identical over 15 bases. Looked up from germline, CDR1 is KGHSH and CDR2 is LQKENI. V gave up 3 bases and J gave up 10 bases; unmatched junction bases: 7. The CDR3 totals 16 residues. For the CDR3, the DNA is TGTGCCAGCTCACCGGCCGGGACTAGCGGGAGGAAGGAGCAGTTCTTC. It encodes CASSPAGTSGRKEQFF.

V is TRBV5-1 and J is TRBJ1-1; D call uncertain. Germline V CDR1 and CDR2: SGHRS, YFSETQ. This CDR3 region has 15 residues. Trimming took 4 bases from V and 2 from J, leaving 15 bases between them. CDR3 loop: CASSALGGSNTEAFF. In nucleotides, the CDR3 is TGCGCCAGCAGCGCACTTGGAGGGAGTAACACTGAAGCTTTCTTT.

This clonotype is a singleton in its sample. This chain joins TRBV3-1 and TRBJ2-3, with TRBD1 matching 7 bases. This CDR3 is built from 15 residues. Germline trimming cut 4 bases from V and 5 bases from J; bases unmatched to any gene: 9. CDR1 and CDR2 (germline): LGHDT, YNNKEL (reference sequence). CDR3 bases: TGTGCCAGCAGCCTCATCCGAGGGACAGAAGATACGCAGTATTTT. Its translation is CASSLIRGTEDTQYF.

The chain recombines TRBV9 with TRBJ1-6; D is possibly TRBD1 (5 bases). Per germline, CDR1 SGDLS and CDR2 YYNGEE. V was cut by 4 bases and J by 6 bases, with 11 bases left in between. There are 14 residues in the CDR3. The CDR3 region is CASSPGHVNSPLHF. The CDR3 bases are TGTGCCAGCAGCCCTGGACATGTTAATTCACCCCTCCACTTT. The full variable domain, its missing parts supplied by reference TRBV9 and TRBJ1-6, is DSGVTQTPKHLITATGQRVTLRCSPRSGDLSVYWYQQSLDQGLQFLIQYYNGEERAKGNILERFSAQQFPDLHSELNLSSLELGDSALYFCASSPGHVNSPLHFGNGTRLTVT.

The sample holds a few counts of this clonotype. The V and J genes are TRBV10-3 and TRBJ2-1, with 10 nucleotides matching TRBD2. J was trimmed by 9 bases and V by 3 bases; bases with no gene match: 2. CDR1 is ENHRY, CDR2 SYGVKD, per germline. The CDR3 loop spans 13 amino acids. This chain's CDR3 is CAISDASGGEQFF. CDR3 DNA: TGTGCCATCAGTGACGCTAGCGGGGGTGAGCAGTTCTTC.

This clonotype appeared once. J is TRBJ2-1 and V is TRBV12-3 or TRBV12-4, with D unclear. The CDR3 is 14 amino acids. Trimming pared 6 bases from V and 8 bases from J, leaving 17 bases between. The CDR3 loop reads CASSPPPPAHEQFF. The CDR3 DNA sequence: TGTGCCAGCAGCCCCCCCCCTCCTGCTCATGAGCAGTTCTTC.

CDR3: CASSSSSGGTYNEQFF. The CDR3 DNA is TGCGCCAGCAGCTCATCTAGCGGGGGGACCTACAATGAGCAGTTCTTC. The chain joins TRBV5-1 to TRBJ2-1, with 11 bases lining up with TRBD2. CDR1 is SGHRS and CDR2 is YFSETQ in the germline V gene. The V segment lost 3 bases and the J segment 2 bases; nucleotides outside the gene matches: 4. The length of the CDR3 is 16 residues.

This chain connects TRBV7-2 to TRBJ1-3, with D perhaps matching TRBD1 (6 bases). With 5 bases removed from V and 1 base from J, the gap between germline ends came to 9 bases. CDR1 is SGHTA, CDR2 FQGNSA, per germline. The CDR3 contains 14 residues. The CDR3 sequence: CASSTGQSGNTIYF. The CDR3 nucleotides are TGTGCCAGCAGCACGGGACAATCTGGAAACACCATATATTTT. The full variable domain, completed using reference TRBV7-2 and TRBJ1-3, is GAGVSQSPSNKVTEKGKDVELRCDPISGHTALYWYRQSLGQGLEFLIYFQGNSAPDKSGLPSDRFSAERTGGSVSTLTIQRTQQEDSAVYLCASSTGQSGNTIYFGEGSWLTVV.

V and J are TRBV20-1 and TRBJ2-3, with D unclear. The ends were cut back, 0 bases at V and 2 bases at J, with 12 bases in the middle. This CDR3 region has 15 residues. Germline loops: CDR1 DFQATT, CDR2 SNEGSKA (reference sequence). The CDR3 region is CSARDPALTTDTQYF. The CDR3 coding sequence is TGCAGTGCTAGAGATCCAGCCCTCACCACAGATACGCAGTATTTT.

The chain recombines TRBV5-6 with TRBJ2-2, with D unresolved. Trimming stripped 4 bases from V and 2 bases from J, with 6 bases between. The CDR3 extends over 13 amino acids. Germline-derived CDR1 and CDR2 are SGHDT and YYEEEE. The CDR3 sequence: CASSPVNTGELFF. CDR3 DNA sequence: TGTGCCAGCAGCCCCGTTAACACCGGGGAGCTGTTTTTT. Filled out from reference TRBV5-6 and TRBJ2-2, the complete variable domain reads DAGVTQSPTHLIKTRGQQVTLRCSPKSGHDTVSWYQQALGQGPQFIFQYYEEEERQRGNFPDRFSGHQFPNYSSELNVNALLLGDSALYLCASSPVNTGELFFGEGSRLTVL.